This entry lists 17 T cell receptor beta chains sequenced from one sample in a study of OX40 agonist ivuxolimab in advanced cancers. The assay was immunoSEQ multiplex PCR, and TCRdb's table has in-frame clones only and misses some. The table shows 60,000 to 90,000 clones, with around 89% occurring only once. The material sequenced was CD4+ or CD8+ T cells sorted from blood, taken in a trial of the OX40 agonist ivuxolimab. Every receptor here comes from an adult with an advanced solid tumor such as melanoma, head and neck, liver or kidney cancer.

The chain employs TRBV5-6 and TRBJ2-5; D uncertain. The CDR3 totals 13 residues. Germline V gives CDR1 SGHDT, CDR2 YYEEEE. Trimming cost V 4 bases and J 2 bases, with 9 bases left between them. CDR3 residues: CASSSSWQETQYF. The CDR3, as DNA: TGTGCCAGCAGCAGTAGCTGGCAAGAGACCCAGTACTTC. The variable domain in full, completed from reference TRBV5-6 and TRBJ2-5, reads DAGVTQSPTHLIKTRGQQVTLRCSPKSGHDTVSWYQQALGQGPQFIFQYYEEEERQRGNFPDRFSGHQFPNYSSELNVNALLLGDSALYLCASSSSWQETQYFGPGTRLLVL.

CDR3 residues: CASSFLPFGQGWTGELFF. CDR3 DNA sequence: TGTGCCAGCAGCTTCCTTCCGTTTGGACAGGGTTGGACCGGGGAGCTGTTTTTT. The chain joins TRBV5-6 to TRBJ2-2; 8 bases are shared with TRBD1. V lost 2 bases to trimming and J lost 5 bases; unmatched junction nucleotides: 14. The CDR3 is made up of 18 amino acids. Looked up from germline, CDR1 is SGHDT and CDR2 is YYEEEE.

The chain is built from TRBV6-1 and TRBJ1-1; D is possibly TRBD1 (6 bases). The V end was cut by 6 bases, the J end by 2 bases, with 13 bases between. Germline V gene sequence: CDR1 MNHNS, CDR2 SASEGT. The CDR3 runs 14 residues. The DNA of the CDR3 is TGTGCCAGCAGGGGAGGGGGGCGAAACACTGAAGCTTTCTTT. It yields the protein CASRGGGRNTEAFF.

This clone was detected once. The V gene is TRBV7-6, the J gene TRBJ1-1; D gene uncertain. Germline V lookup: CDR1 SGHVS, CDR2 FNYEAQ. Trimming left V 5 bases short and J 1 base short, with 8 bases between. This CDR3 is 13 amino acids long. The DNA of the CDR3 is TGTGCCAGCAGCCGGTTCCAGAACACTGAAGCTTTCTTT. Protein sequence: CASSRFQNTEAFF.

The rearrangement joins TRBV2 to TRBJ2-1; D remains ambiguous. The CDR3 is made up of 11 amino acids. With 7 bases removed from V and 3 bases from J, the gap between germline ends came to 4 bases. Germline lookup yields CDR1 SNHLY and CDR2 FYNNEI. The CDR3 DNA reads TGTGCCAGCACCGACTACAATGAGCAGTTCTTC. Its protein is CASTDYNEQFF.

The chain employs TRBV5-1 and TRBJ2-1; 9 positions match TRBD2. The CDR3 extends over 15 amino acids. Unmatched junction bases numbered 7, after V lost 7 bases and J lost 2 bases. CDR1 is SGHRS and CDR2 is YFSETQ in the germline V gene. This chain's CDR3 is CASSLTSGAYNEQFF. The CDR3 bases are TGCGCCAGCTCTTTGACTAGCGGAGCCTACAATGAGCAGTTCTTC.

This rearrangement joins TRBV6-5 to TRBJ1-4, with TRBD1 as a possible D gene (6 bases). Per the germline V gene, CDR1 is MNHEY and CDR2 is SVGAGI. The CDR3 spans 13 residues. Trimming took 3 bases from V and 9 from J, leaving 11 bases between them. The CDR3 protein is CASSYRGSKKLFF. The CDR3 nucleotides are TGTGCCAGCAGTTATAGGGGGAGTAAAAAACTGTTTTTT.

The chain carries TRBV15 and TRBJ2-7; the D gene is possibly TRBD2 (5 bases). CDR3 length equals 14 residues. Germline CDR1 LNHNV, CDR2 YYDKDF (reference sequence). V shed 3 bases and J shed 5 bases, with 14 bases lying between them. The DNA for the CDR3 is TGTGCCACCAGCAGGACAACTAGAACCAACGAGCAGTACTTC. It specifies CATSRTTRTNEQYF.

This chain connects TRBV29-1 to TRBJ2-1; no clear D gene. The CDR3 has 14 residues. Trimming stripped 3 bases from V and 0 bases from J, with 9 bases between. Per the germline V gene, CDR1 is SQVTM and CDR2 is ANQGSEA. The DNA of the CDR3 is TGCAGCGTTGATGCCTCATACTCCTACAATGAGCAGTTCTTC. Translated, it gives CSVDASYSYNEQFF.

The V gene is TRBV18, the J gene TRBJ2-2; a weak D match, TRBD1 (5 bases). Germline CDR1 and CDR2: KGHSH and LQKENI. With 3 bases removed from V and 6 bases from J, the gap between germline ends came to 11 bases. The CDR3 has 14 residues. The CDR3 coding sequence is TGTGCCAGCTCACCTTCGACAGACGCCGGGGAGCTGTTTTTT. Translating it yields CASSPSTDAGELFF.

This rearrangement joins TRBV28 to TRBJ1-1; a weak D match, TRBD1 (5 bases). Germline V gives CDR1 MDHEN, CDR2 SYDVKM. Trimming cost V 7 bases and J 5 bases, with 14 bases left between them. The CDR3 is 13 amino acids. The CDR3 loop reads CASTHGRETEAFF. Here the CDR3 DNA reads TGTGCCAGCACCCATGGCAGGGAGACTGAAGCTTTCTTT.

This chain joins TRBV11-2 and TRBJ2-3; maybe TRBD1 (5 bases). Per germline, CDR1 SGHAT and CDR2 FQNNGV. The V gene lost 7 bases and the J gene lost 2 bases, with 10 bases spanning the gap. The CDR3 totals 13 residues. CDR3 region: CASKGRDTDTQYF. The CDR3 DNA reads TGTGCCAGCAAGGGCAGGGACACAGATACGCAGTATTTT.

The genes are TRBV19 and TRBJ1-2, with no clear D. With 5 bases removed from V and 6 bases from J, the gap between germline ends came to 16 bases. The germline V gene encodes CDR1 LNHDA and CDR2 SQIVND (reference sequence). The CDR3 contains 14 residues. CDR3 region: CASSLRRGLDGYTF. CDR3 DNA sequence: TGTGCCAGTAGTCTCCGCCGCGGCCTCGATGGCTACACCTTC. The full variable domain, in which reference TRBV19 and TRBJ1-2 provide the parts outside the CDR3, is DGGITQSPKYLFRKEGQNVTLSCEQNLNHDAMYWYRQDPGQGLRLIYYSQIVNDFQKGDIAEGYSVSREKKESFPLTVTSAQKNPTAFYLCASSLRRGLDGYTFGSGTRLTVV.

This clone was picked up one time. The sample has other DNA sequences that encode this CDR3 too. V and J are TRBV5-1 and TRBJ2-5; 13 bases line up with TRBD2. The CDR3 has 16 amino acids. Germline CDR1 reads SGHRS; CDR2 reads YFSETQ. V shed 4 bases, J shed 1 base, and the junction held 4 bases outside the gene matches. Here the CDR3 reads CASSPGLAGVQETQYF. In nucleotides, the CDR3 is TGCGCCAGCAGCCCAGGACTAGCGGGGGTCCAAGAGACCCAGTACTTC.

The chain joins TRBV4-2 to TRBJ2-2; 15 nucleotides agree with TRBD2. The CDR3 totals 19 residues. V shed 6 bases, J shed 0 bases, and the junction held 8 bases outside the gene matches. The germline gives CDR1 LGHNA, CDR2 YNFKEQ. The DNA of the CDR3 is TGTGCCAGCAGGCGTACGGGACTAGCGGGGGGTACGAACACCGGGGAGCTGTTTTTT. It codes for CASRRTGLAGGTNTGELFF.

The chain joins TRBV5-6 to TRBJ2-2, with 8 bases that match TRBD1. Germline values: CDR1 SGHDT, CDR2 YYEEEE. This CDR3 region has 15 residues. V was clipped by 4 bases and J by 7 bases; unmatched bases: 9. CDR3 DNA: TGTGCCAGCAGCCGGACAGGGAAGCTGAACGGGGAGCTGTTTTTT. Translation gives CASSRTGKLNGELFF.

The V gene is TRBV5-1, the J gene TRBJ2-3, with 8 bases fitting TRBD2. The CDR3 contains 15 residues. Germline assignment: CDR1 SGHRS and CDR2 YFSETQ. V shed 2 bases, J shed 6 bases, and the junction held 8 bases outside the gene matches. CDR3 nucleotides: TGCGCCAGCAGCTTCAACCGGGAGGGCCACGATACGCAGTATTTT. This sequence encodes CASSFNREGHDTQYF.